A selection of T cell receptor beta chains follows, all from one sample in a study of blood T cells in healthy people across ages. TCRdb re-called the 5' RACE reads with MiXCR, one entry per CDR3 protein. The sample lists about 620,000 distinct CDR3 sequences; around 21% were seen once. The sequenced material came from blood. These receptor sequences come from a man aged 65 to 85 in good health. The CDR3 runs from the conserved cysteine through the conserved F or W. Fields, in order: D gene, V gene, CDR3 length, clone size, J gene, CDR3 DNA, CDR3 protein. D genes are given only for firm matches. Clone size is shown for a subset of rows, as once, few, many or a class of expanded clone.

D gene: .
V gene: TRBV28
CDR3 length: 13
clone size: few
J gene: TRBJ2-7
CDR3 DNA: TGTGCCAGCAGTTTAGGAGCGCTCTACGAGCAGTACTTC
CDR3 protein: CASSLGALYEQYF

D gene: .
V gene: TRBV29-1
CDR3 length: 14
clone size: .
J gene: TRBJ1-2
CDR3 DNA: TGCAGCGTTGAAGATGGGGGGGCCCGCTATGGCTACACCTTC
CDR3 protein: CSVEDGGARYGYTF

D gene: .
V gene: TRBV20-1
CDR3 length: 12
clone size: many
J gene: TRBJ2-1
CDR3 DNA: TGCAGTGCCGAAGGGTCCTTCAATGAGCAGTTCTTC
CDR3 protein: CSAEGSFNEQFF

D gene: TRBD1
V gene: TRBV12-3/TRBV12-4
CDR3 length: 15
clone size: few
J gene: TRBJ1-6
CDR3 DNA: TGTGCCAGCAGTAAACAGGGGGCAAATAATTCACCCCTCCACTTT
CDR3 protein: CASSKQGANNSPLHF

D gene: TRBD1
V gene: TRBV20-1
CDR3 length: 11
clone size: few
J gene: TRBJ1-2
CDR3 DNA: TGCAGTGCCACGGGACAGGCTGGCTACACCTTC
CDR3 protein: CSATGQAGYTF

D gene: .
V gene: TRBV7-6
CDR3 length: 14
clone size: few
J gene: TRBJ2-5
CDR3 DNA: TGTGCCAGCAGCTTAGTGGTCTGGCAAGAGACCCAGTACTTC
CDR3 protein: CASSLVVWQETQYF

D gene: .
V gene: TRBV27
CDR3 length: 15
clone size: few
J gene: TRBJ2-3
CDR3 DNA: TGTGCCAGCAGTTTAGAGGGTATCGAAACAGATACGCAGTATTTT
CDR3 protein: CASSLEGIETDTQYF

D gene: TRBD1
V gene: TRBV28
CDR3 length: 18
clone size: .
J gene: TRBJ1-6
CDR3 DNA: TGTGCCAGCAGTACCGGACAGGGGGGGAGCTCCTATAATTCACCCCTCCACTTT
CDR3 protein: CASSTGQGGSSYNSPLHF

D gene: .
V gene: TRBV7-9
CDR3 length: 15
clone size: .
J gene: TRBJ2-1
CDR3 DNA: TGTGCCAGCAGCCCGTCTAGCGCTTCCTACAATGAGCAGTTCTTC
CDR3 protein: CASSPSSASYNEQFF

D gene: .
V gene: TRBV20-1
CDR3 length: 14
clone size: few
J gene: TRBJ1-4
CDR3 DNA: TGCAGTGCTAGCCACGGGACACCGAATGAAAAACTGTTTTTT
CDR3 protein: CSASHGTPNEKLFF

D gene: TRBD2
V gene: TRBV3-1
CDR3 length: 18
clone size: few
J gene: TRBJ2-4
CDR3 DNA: TGTGCCAGCAGCCAAGAAAGCGGGAGGGCCTCTGGCAAAAACATTCAGTACTTC
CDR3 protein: CASSQESGRASGKNIQYF

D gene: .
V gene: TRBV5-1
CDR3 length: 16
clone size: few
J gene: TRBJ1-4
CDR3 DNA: TGCGCCAGCAGCTTGGAGGGACCAACAACTAATGAAAAACTGTTTTTT
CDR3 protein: CASSLEGPTTNEKLFF

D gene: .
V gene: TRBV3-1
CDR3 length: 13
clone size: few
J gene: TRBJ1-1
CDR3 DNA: TGTGCCAGCAGCACCCGGGGTGGGACTGAAGCTTTCTTT
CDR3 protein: CASSTRGGTEAFF

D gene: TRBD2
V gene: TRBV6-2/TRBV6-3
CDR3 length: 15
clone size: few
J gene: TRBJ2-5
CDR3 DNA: TGTGCCAGCAGTCGACTAGCGGTAGACCAAGAGACCCAGTACTTC
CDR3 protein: CASSRLAVDQETQYF

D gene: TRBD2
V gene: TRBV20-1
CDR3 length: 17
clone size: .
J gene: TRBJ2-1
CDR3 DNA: TGCAGTGCTAGAGGCGGGACTAGCGGCCTCTCCTACAATGAGCAGTTCTTC
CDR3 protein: CSARGGTSGLSYNEQFF

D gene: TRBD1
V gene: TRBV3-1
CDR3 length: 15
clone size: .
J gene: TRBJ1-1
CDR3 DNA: TGTGCCAGCAGCCAAGACGGGACAGGGAACACTGAAGCTTTCTTT
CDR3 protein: CASSQDGTGNTEAFF

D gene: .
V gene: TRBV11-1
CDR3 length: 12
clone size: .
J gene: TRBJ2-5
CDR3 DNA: TGTGCCAGCAGCTTGGGCGGACCCTTCCGGAACTTC
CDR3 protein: CASSLGGPFRNF

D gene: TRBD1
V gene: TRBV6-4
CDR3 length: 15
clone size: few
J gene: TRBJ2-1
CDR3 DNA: TGTGCCAGCAGTGCTCTCTCCAGGGGGATCGATGAGCAGTTCTTC
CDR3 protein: CASSALSRGIDEQFF

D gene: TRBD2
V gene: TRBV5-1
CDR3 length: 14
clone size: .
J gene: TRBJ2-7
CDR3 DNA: TGCGCCAGCAGCCCGGGACTAGCGGGAGACGAGCAGTACTTC
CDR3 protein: CASSPGLAGDEQYF

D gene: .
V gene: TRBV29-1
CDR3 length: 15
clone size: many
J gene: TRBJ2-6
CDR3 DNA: TGCAGCGTTGAAGGCCCACCCCCGGGGGCCAACGTCCTGACTTTC
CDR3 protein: CSVEGPPPGANVLTF

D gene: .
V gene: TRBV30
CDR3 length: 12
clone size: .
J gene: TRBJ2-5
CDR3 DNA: TGTGCCTGGAGTGTGAGTGGGGAGACCCAGTACTTC
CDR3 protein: CAWSVSGETQYF

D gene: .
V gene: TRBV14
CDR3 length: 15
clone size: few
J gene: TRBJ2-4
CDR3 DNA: TGTGCCAGCAGCCAAACAGGTGTAGCCAAAAACATTCAGTACTTC
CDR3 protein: CASSQTGVAKNIQYF

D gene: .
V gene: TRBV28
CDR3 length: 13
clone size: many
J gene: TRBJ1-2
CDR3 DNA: TGTGCCAGCAGTTTACAGGGGAACTATGGCTACACCTTC
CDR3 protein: CASSLQGNYGYTF

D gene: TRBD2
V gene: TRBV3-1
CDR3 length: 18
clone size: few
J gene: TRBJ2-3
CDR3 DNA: TGTGCCAGCAGCCACGAGTTTAGGGCGGGAGTCGGTTTAGATACGCAGTATTTT
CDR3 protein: CASSHEFRAGVGLDTQYF

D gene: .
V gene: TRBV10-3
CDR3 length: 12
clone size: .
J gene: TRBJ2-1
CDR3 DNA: TGTGCCATCAGGGACAGAGACAATGAGCAGTTCTTC
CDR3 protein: CAIRDRDNEQFF

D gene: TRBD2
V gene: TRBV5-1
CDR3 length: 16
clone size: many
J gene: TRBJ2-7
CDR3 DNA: TGCGCCAGCAGCTTGGGGGGCAGCGGGAACTCCTACGAGCAGTACTTC
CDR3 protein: CASSLGGSGNSYEQYF

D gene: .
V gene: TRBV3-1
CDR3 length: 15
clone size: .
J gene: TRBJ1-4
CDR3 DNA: TGTGCCAGCAGCCAAGGGGCAGTAACTAATGAAAAACTGTTTTTT
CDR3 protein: CASSQGAVTNEKLFF

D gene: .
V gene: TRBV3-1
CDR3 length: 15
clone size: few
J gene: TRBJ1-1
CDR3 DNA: TGTGCCAGCAGCACTACCCCCTTCGGACAGTCTGAAGCTTTCTTT
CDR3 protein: CASSTTPFGQSEAFF

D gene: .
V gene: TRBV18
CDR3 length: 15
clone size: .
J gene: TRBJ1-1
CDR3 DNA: TGTGCCAGCTCACGGGGAACCGGGAGTAACACTGAAGCTTTCTTT
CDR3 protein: CASSRGTGSNTEAFF

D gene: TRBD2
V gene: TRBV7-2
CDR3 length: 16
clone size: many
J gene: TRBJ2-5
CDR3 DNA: TGTGCCAGCAGCTTAGTTTGGGCTAGCGGCCAAGAGACCCAGTACTTC
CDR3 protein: CASSLVWASGQETQYF

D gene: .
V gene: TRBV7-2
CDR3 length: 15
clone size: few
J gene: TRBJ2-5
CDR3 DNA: TGTGCCAGCAGCGAATCCGGGACCCCAGGGGAGACCCAGTACTTC
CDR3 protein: CASSESGTPGETQYF

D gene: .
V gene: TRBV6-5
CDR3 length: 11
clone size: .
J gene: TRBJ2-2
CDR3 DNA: TGTGCCGGCAGCAACTCCGGGGAGCTGTTTTTT
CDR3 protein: CAGSNSGELFF

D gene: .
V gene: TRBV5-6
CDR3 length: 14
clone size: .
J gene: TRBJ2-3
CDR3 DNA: TGTGCCAGCAGCCCGGGACGGGCCGATTATACGCAGTATTTT
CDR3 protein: CASSPGRADYTQYF

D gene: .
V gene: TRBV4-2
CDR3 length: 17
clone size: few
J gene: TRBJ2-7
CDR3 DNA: TGTGCCAGCAGCCCAACAAGTAGCGGTGGGGTCGGCTCCGAGCAGTACTTC
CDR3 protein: CASSPTSSGGVGSEQYF

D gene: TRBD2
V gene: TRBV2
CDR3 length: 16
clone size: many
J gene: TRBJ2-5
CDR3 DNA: TGTGCCAGCAGTTACGAAGGACTAGCGGGAGAAGAGACCCAGTACTTC
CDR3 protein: CASSYEGLAGEETQYF

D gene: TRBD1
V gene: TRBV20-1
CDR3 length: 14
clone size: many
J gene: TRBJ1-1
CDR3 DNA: TGCAGTGCTAAACAGGGGCCGATGAACACTGAAGCTTTCTTT
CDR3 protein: CSAKQGPMNTEAFF

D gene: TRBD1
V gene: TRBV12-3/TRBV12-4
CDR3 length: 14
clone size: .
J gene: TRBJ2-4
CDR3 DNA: TGTGCCAGCAGTTGGACAGGGGGGAAAAACATTCAGTACTTC
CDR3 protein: CASSWTGGKNIQYF

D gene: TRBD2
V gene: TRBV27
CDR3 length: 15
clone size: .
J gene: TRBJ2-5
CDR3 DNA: TGTGCCAGCAGTTTTCAGCGGGAGGTAGGAGAGACCCAGTACTTC
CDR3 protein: CASSFQREVGETQYF

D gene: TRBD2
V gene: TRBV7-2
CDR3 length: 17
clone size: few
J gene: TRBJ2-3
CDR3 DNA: TGTGCCAGCAGCTCCAGGACTAGCGGGAGGGCCAGAGATACGCAGTATTTT
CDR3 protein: CASSSRTSGRARDTQYF

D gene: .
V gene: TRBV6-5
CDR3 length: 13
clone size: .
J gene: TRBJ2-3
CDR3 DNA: TGTGCCAGCGGTAGGGGTGGTACAGATACGCAGTATTTT
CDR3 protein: CASGRGGTDTQYF

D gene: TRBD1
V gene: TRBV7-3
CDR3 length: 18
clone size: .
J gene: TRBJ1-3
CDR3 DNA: TGTGCCAGCAGCCCCGGCCCCTTACAGGGGGCGGCCGGAAACACCATATATTTT
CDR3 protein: CASSPGPLQGAAGNTIYF

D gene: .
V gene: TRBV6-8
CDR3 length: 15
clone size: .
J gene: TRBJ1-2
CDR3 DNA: TGTGCCAGCGCTATCGCCGGTGCCCCAAAAAGGGGCTACACCTTC
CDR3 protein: CASAIAGAPKRGYTF

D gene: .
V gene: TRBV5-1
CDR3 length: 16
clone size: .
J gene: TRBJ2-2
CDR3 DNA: TGCGCCAGCAGCTCTTGGATTCTCGCGAACACCGGGGAGCTGTTTTTT
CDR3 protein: CASSSWILANTGELFF

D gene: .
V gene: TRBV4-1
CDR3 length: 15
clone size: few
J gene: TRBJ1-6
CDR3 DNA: TGCGCCAGCAGCCAAGATGCCCTAGGGATTTCACCCCTCCACTTT
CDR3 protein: CASSQDALGISPLHF

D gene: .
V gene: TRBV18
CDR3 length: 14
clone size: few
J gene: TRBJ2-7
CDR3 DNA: TGTGCCAGCTCCGCGGGACCGAGAACCTACGAGCAGTACTTC
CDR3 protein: CASSAGPRTYEQYF

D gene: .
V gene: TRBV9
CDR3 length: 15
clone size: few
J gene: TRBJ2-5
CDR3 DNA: TGTGCCAGCAGCATCGGGACCTCGGTGGAAGAGACCCAGTACTTC
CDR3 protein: CASSIGTSVEETQYF

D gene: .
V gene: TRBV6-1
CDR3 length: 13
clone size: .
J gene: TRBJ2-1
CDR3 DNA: TGTGCCAGCAGTGAACCTCGTTACAATGAGCAGTTCTTC
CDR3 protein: CASSEPRYNEQFF

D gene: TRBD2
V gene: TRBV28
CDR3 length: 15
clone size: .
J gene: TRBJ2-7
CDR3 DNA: TGTGCCAGCAGTCGTCCGACTAGCGGGAGGTTGGAGCAGCACTTC
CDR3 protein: CASSRPTSGRLEQHF

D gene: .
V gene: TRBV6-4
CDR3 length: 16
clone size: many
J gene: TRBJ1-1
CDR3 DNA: TGTGCCAGCAGTGATGGACAGAGGATTATGAACACTGAAGCTTTCTTT
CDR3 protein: CASSDGQRIMNTEAFF

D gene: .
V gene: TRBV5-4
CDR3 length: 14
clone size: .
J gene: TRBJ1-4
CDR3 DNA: TGTGCCAGCAGCGGTCCCCCAGGTACCCTTCTGGGTTTTTTT
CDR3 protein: CASSGPPGTLLGFF

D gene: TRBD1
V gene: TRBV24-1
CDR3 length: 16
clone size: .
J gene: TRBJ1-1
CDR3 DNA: TGTGCCACCCTTCTGGGCAGGGGGCGCCGGAACACTGAAGCTTTCTTT
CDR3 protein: CATLLGRGRRNTEAFF

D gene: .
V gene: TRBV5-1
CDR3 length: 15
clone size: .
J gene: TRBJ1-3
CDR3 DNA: TGCGCCAGCAGCTTGGGACAACACTCTGGAAACACCATATATTTT
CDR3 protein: CASSLGQHSGNTIYF

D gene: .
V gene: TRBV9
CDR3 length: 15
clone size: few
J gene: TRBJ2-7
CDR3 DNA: TGTGCCAGCAGCGAGACCGGGACACGGATGAGCGAGCAGTACTTC
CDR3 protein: CASSETGTRMSEQYF

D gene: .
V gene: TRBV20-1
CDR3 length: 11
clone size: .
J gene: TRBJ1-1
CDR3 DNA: TGCAGTGCTAGAGTTGGAGTCCCAGCTTTCTTT
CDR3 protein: CSARVGVPAFF

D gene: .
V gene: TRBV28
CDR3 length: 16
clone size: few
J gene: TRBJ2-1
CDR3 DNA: TGTGCCAGCAGTCCCCCCGCCGGGACCACCTACAATGAGCAGTTCTTC
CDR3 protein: CASSPPAGTTYNEQFF